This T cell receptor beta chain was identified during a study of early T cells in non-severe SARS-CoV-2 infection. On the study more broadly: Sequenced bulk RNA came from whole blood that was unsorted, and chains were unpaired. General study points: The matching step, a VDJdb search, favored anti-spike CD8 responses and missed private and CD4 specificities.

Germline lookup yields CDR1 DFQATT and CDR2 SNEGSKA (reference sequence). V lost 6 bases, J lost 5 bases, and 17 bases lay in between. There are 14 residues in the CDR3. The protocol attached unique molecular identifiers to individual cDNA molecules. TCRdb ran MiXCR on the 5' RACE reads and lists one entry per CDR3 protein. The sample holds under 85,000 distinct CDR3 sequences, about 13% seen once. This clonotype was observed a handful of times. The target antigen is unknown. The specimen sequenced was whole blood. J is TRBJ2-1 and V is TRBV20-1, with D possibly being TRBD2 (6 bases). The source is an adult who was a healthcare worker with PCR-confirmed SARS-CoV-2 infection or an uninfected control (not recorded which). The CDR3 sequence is CSAPGTLLDNEQFF. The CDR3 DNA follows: TGCAGTGCCCCCGGGACTTTACTAGACAATGAGCAGTTCTTC.